These T cell receptor beta chains were read from a single sample in a study of blood T cells in healthy people across ages. TCRdb reprocessed the 5' RACE reads via MiXCR and lists one record per CDR3 protein. The repertoire holds 1.8 million or so distinct CDR3 sequences, with about two fifths as singletons. The sequenced material came from blood. Receptor source: a human donor in good health. Both conserved end residues are part of each CDR3. Each record gives: J gene, clone size, V gene, D gene, CDR3 protein, CDR3 DNA. The D gene is left open where the match is weak. Some rows mark clone size as missing; the rest say once, few, many or name a class of expanded clone.

J: TRBJ2-6
size: -
V: TRBV6-2/TRBV6-3
D: -
CDR3: CASSYALSGANVLTF
DNA: TGTGCCAGCAGTTACGCCCTATCTGGGGCCAACGTCCTGACTTTC

J: TRBJ2-3
size: -
V: TRBV29-1
D: TRBD1
CDR3: CSVKGAGLDTQYF
DNA: TGCAGCGTGAAGGGGGCTGGGTTGGATACGCAGTATTTT

J: TRBJ2-5
size: -
V: TRBV4-2
D: TRBD1
CDR3: CASSPGQGEETQYF
DNA: TGTGCCAGCAGCCCGGGACAGGGAGAGGAGACCCAGTACTTC

J: TRBJ2-1
size: -
V: TRBV7-2
D: -
CDR3: CASSQTRDADEQFF
DNA: TGTGCCAGCAGCCAAACCCGGGACGCGGATGAGCAGTTCTTC

J: TRBJ1-2
size: many
V: TRBV5-1
D: -
CDR3: CASSLLDTNYGYTF
DNA: TGCGCCAGCAGCTTGTTGGACACTAACTATGGCTACACCTTC

J: TRBJ2-3
size: -
V: TRBV24-1
D: TRBD1
CDR3: CATSETGTGIGDTQYF
DNA: TGTGCCACCAGTGAAACCGGGACAGGGATAGGAGATACGCAGTATTTT

J: TRBJ2-7
size: -
V: TRBV27
D: TRBD1
CDR3: CASSGIGQGSYEQYF
DNA: TGTGCCAGCAGCGGTATAGGACAGGGTTCCTACGAGCAGTACTTC

J: TRBJ2-7
size: -
V: TRBV29-1
D: -
CDR3: CSGDTGFEQYF
DNA: TGCAGCGGTGATACAGGGTTCGAGCAGTACTTC

J: TRBJ2-1
size: few
V: TRBV3-1
D: -
CDR3: CASSQARDYNEQFF
DNA: TGTGCCAGCAGCCAAGCCAGGGACTACAATGAGCAGTTCTTC

J: TRBJ2-7
size: -
V: TRBV6-2/TRBV6-3
D: TRBD2
CDR3: CASSYGLAGSSHEQYF
DNA: TGTGCCAGCAGTTACGGGCTAGCGGGGAGCTCCCACGAGCAGTACTTC

J: TRBJ1-2
size: -
V: TRBV2
D: -
CDR3: CASSGWGPNGDGYTF
DNA: TGTGCCAGCAGTGGATGGGGGCCCAACGGGGATGGCTACACCTTC

J: TRBJ2-7
size: many
V: TRBV7-2
D: TRBD1
CDR3: CASSFTGTGGEQYF
DNA: TGTGCCAGCAGTTTTACCGGGACAGGTGGCGAGCAGTACTTC

J: TRBJ2-1
size: few
V: TRBV7-2
D: TRBD1
CDR3: CASSTPGQGFYNEQFF
DNA: TGTGCCAGCAGCACACCGGGACAGGGGTTCTACAATGAGCAGTTCTTC

J: TRBJ1-2
size: -
V: TRBV7-2
D: -
CDR3: CASSFRTLYGYTF
DNA: TGTGCCAGCAGCTTTAGGACCCTCTATGGCTACACCTTC

J: TRBJ2-7
size: few
V: TRBV28
D: -
CDR3: CASSFAVSYEQYF
DNA: TGTGCCAGCAGTTTTGCAGTTTCCTACGAGCAGTACTTC

J: TRBJ2-3
size: -
V: TRBV7-2
D: TRBD2
CDR3: CASSLGGLAGGFTQYF
DNA: TGTGCCAGCAGCTTAGGGGGACTAGCGGGAGGATTTACGCAGTATTTT

J: TRBJ2-1
size: -
V: TRBV20-1
D: -
CDR3: CSARSSGGGENGQFF
DNA: TGCAGTGCTAGAAGCTCGGGGGGCGGGGAGAATGGGCAGTTCTTC

J: TRBJ2-1
size: -
V: TRBV2
D: -
CDR3: CATLRNEQFF
DNA: TGTGCCACACTTAGAAATGAGCAGTTCTTC

J: TRBJ1-5
size: few
V: TRBV12-3/TRBV12-4
D: TRBD1
CDR3: CASSYRDRNQPQHF
DNA: TGTGCCAGCAGTTACCGGGACAGGAATCAGCCCCAGCATTTT

J: TRBJ2-1
size: -
V: TRBV11-1
D: -
CDR3: CASSPVSGNEQFF
DNA: TGTGCCAGCAGCCCCGTTTCAGGGAATGAGCAGTTCTTC